In this sample, the clone carrying this TCR beta chain turned up a few times. The target antigen is unknown. This entry belongs to a study of T cells in Graves' hyperthyroidism and ophthalmopathy. Whole-study results and caveats: Appearing also in blood were most of the thyroid clonotypes expanded above 0.001.

The germline V and J ends were trimmed by 2 bases and 3 bases, with 8 bases remaining between them. The CDR3 is made up of 13 amino acids. In germline, CDR1 is WNHNN, CDR2 SYGVQD (reference sequence). Template material for amplifying TCR beta CDR3 regions consisted of RNA transcripts. With the HTBI primer set, the TCR CDR3 went through a first round of RT-PCR. TCRdb itself ran the multiplex PCR reads through MiXCR, one entry per CDR3 protein. The profile shows fewer than 600,000 distinct CDR3 sequences, about an eighth of them singletons. The TCR sequence derives from a woman between 18 and 29 years old with Graves' hyperthyroidism. The V and J genes are TRBV10-1 and TRBJ2-7; D assignment may be TRBD1 or TRBD2 (6 bases each). The sequencing sample was made of blood. CDR3 region: CASSEGGGYEQYF. CDR3 in DNA: TGCGCCAGCAGTGAGGGAGGGGGCTACGAGCAGTACTTC.